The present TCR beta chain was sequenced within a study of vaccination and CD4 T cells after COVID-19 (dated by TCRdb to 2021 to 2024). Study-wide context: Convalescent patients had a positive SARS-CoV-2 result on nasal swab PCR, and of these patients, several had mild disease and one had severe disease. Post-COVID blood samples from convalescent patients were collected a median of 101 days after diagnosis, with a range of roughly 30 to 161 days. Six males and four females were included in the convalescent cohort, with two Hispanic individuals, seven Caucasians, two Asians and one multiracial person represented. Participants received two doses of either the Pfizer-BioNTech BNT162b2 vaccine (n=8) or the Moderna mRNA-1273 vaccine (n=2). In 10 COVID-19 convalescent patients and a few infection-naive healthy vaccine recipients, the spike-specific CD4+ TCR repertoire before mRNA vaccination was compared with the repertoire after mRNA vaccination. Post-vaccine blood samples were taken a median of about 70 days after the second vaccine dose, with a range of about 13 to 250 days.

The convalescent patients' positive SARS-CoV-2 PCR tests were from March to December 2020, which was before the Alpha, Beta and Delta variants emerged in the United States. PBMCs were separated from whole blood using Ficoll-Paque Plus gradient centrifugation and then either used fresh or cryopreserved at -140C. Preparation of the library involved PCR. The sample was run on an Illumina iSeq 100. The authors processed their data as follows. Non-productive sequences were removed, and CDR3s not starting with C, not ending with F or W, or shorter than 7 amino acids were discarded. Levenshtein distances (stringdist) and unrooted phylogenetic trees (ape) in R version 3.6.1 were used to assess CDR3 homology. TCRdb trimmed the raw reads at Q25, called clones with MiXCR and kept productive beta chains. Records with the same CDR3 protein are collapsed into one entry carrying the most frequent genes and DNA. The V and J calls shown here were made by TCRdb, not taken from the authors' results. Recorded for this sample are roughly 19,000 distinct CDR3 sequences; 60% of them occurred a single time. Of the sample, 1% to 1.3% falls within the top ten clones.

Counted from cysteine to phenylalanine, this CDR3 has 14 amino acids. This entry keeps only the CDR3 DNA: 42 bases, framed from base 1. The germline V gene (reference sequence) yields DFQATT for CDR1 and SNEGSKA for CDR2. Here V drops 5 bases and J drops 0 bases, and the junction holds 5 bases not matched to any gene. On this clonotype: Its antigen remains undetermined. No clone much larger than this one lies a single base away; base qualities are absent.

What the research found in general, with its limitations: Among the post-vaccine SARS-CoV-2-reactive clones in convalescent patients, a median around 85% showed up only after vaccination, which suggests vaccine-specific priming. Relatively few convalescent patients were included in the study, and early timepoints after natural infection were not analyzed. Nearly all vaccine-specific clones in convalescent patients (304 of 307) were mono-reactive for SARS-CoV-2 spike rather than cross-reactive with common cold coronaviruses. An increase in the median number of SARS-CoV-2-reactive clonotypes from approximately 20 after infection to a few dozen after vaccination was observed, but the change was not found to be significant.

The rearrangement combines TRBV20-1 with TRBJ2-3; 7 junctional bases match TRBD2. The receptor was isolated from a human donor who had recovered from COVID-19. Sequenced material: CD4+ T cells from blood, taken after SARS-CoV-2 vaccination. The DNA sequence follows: TGCAGTGCTCACGGGGGAGGGAGCACAGATACGCAGTATTTT. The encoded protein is CSAHGGGSTDTQYF.